Listed below are T cell receptor beta chains from one sample, sequenced in a study of CD8+CD57+ T cells in acquired aplastic anemia. TCRdb used MiXCR to reprocess the reads, holding one entry per CDR3 protein. The data contain 40,000 to 50,000 distinct CDR3 sequences, 70% to 80% of them singletons. The sequenced sample was sorted CD4+, CD8+, or CD8+CD57+ T cells (not recorded which) from PBMCs. All receptors derive from a human donor in good health, serving as a control. The conserved cysteine and the conserved F or W are not part of the CDR3 here. Fields, in order: V gene, J gene, CDR3 protein.

TRBV29-1,TRBJ2-7,SAKQASGAYEQY
TRBV10-2,TRBJ1-3,ATYSLTDGNTIY
TRBV6-1,TRBJ2-5,ASKIELQETQY
TRBV29-1,TRBJ1-4,SVVPDSNEKLF
TRBV11-2,TRBJ2-1,ASSPAEYNEQF
TRBV20-1,TRBJ2-1,SASRDNEQF
TRBV6-5,TRBJ2-4,ASSHREAKNIQY
TRBV6-5,TRBJ2-7,ASSYKGRGGHEQY
TRBV19,TRBJ2-7,ASGTGGSSYERY
TRBV24-1,TRBJ1-5,ATSDGTPDDSNQPQH
TRBV15,TRBJ1-2,ATSRDLYGYT
TRBV25-1,TRBJ2-2,ASSQGRWNTGELF
TRBV29-1,TRBJ2-7,SADVSRDGEQY
TRBV10-3,TRBJ1-2,AISESTGDGYT
TRBV29-1,TRBJ1-2,SAEGDREDYYGYT
TRBV6-1,TRBJ1-6,ASSATGQYNSPLH
TRBV7-2,TRBJ1-6,ASSLGDNSPLH
TRBV10-2,TRBJ2-7,ASRLRTGSYEQY
TRBV24-1,TRBJ2-6,ATQAASGANVLT
TRBV20-1,TRBJ2-7,SAMDLRGGSLNEQY
TRBV10-3,TRBJ2-3,AIRAGTGVVNTDTQY
TRBV29-1,TRBJ1-2,SASDRGHYGYT
TRBV15,TRBJ1-6,ATSGDRAGGAPLH
TRBV2,TRBJ1-2,ASTTGGIRGYT
TRBV6-4,TRBJ1-1,VSSGTGNTEAF
TRBV15,TRBJ2-7,ATRGEGALYEQY
TRBV19,TRBJ2-2,ASSIGPGELF
TRBV25-1,TRBJ1-1,ASIPDKNTEAF
TRBV2,TRBJ2-5,ASETGTAGETQC
TRBV19,TRBJ1-1,ASSIGPEAEAF
TRBV6-4,TRBJ2-2,AGSDDAGAGGELS
TRBV10-3,TRBJ2-3,ATQAGDRADTQY
TRBV10-2,TRBJ2-5,ASSETSAETQY
TRBV7-2,TRBJ1-5,ASSRDRNQPQH
TRBV7-3,TRBJ1-6,ASSYQGENSPLH
TRBV6-5,TRBJ1-5,ASSLIQGSQPQH
TRBV29-1,TRBJ2-7,SVVPSATGYEQY
TRBV2,TRBJ1-2,ASTGTGGAWL